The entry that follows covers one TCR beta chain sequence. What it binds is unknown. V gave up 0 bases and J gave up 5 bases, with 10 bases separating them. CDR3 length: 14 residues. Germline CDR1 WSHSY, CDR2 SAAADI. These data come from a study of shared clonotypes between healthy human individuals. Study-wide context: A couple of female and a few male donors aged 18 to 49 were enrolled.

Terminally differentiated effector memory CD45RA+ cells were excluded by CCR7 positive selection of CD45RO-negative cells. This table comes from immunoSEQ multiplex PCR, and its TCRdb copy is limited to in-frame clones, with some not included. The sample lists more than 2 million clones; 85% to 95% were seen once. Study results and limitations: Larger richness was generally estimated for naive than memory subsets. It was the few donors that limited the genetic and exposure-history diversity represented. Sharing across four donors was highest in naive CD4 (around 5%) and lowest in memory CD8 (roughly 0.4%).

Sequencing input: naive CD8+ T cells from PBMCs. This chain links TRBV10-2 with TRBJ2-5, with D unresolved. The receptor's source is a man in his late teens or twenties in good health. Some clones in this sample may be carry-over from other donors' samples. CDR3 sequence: CASSESLGRETQYF. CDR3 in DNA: TGCGCCAGCAGTGAGTCTTTGGGAAGGGAGACCCAGTACTTC.